The 24 T cell receptor beta chains reported below all come from one sample, sequenced in a study of blood T cell repertoires in COVID-19. Data came from immunoSEQ multiplex PCR; TCRdb stores just in-frame clones and leaves some out. The table lists fewer than 250,000 clones, more than 80% of them singletons. Sequenced material: PBMCs or T cells enriched from blood (not recorded which). The receptors shown here come from a man aged 55-75 years who had recovered from COVID-19.

This clone appeared once. The chain couples TRBV7-8 to TRBJ2-7; possible D gene TRBD2, 6 bases. The CDR3 loop spans 11 amino acids. V was pared by 2 bases and J by 7 bases, with 6 bases between. CDR1 is SGHVS, CDR2 FQNEAQ, per germline. The CDR3 protein is CASSLREEQYF. The CDR3 coding sequence is TGTGCCAGCAGCTTACGGGAGGAGCAGTACTTC.

As DNA, the CDR3 is TGTGCCAGCAGTTATACGGGGAGGTGGACTGAAGCTTTCTTT. Protein sequence: CASSYTGRWTEAFF. The chain uses TRBV6-2 or TRBV6-3 and TRBJ1-1; D gene unclear. Trimming left V 3 bases short and J 5 bases short, with 13 bases between. Germline V gene lookup returns CDR1 MNHEY and CDR2 SVGEGT. CDR3 length: 14 residues.

In its sample, this clone was seen once. The J gene is TRBJ2-3, the V gene TRBV11-3; D unresolved. The CDR3 totals 14 residues. Trimming pared 5 bases from V and 2 bases from J, leaving 11 bases between. Germline-derived CDR1 and CDR2 are SGHNT and YENEEA. CDR3 DNA: TGTGCCAGCAGCCCGTCGCGTCCCACAGATACGCAGTATTTT. Translation: CASSPSRPTDTQYF.

This clone was picked up a small number of times. The rearrangement joins TRBV2 to TRBJ2-7, with TRBD2 identical over 9 bases. Per the germline V gene, CDR1 is SNHLY and CDR2 is FYNNEI. The CDR3 length is 14 residues. V dropped 4 bases and J dropped 3; count of bases not matched to a gene: 4. CDR3 sequence (DNA): TGTGCCAGCAGTGGACTAGCGGACTTCTACGAGCAGTACTTC. The encoded protein is CASSGLADFYEQYF.

This chain joins TRBV19 and TRBJ1-3; 7 bases fit TRBD1. CDR1 is LNHDA, CDR2 SQIVND, per germline (reference sequence). V lost 5 bases and J lost 0; bases outside the gene matches: 4. CDR3 size: 15 residues. CDR3 sequence (DNA): TGTGCCAGTAGTGTACAGGGGAGCTCTGGAAACACCATATATTTT. Translated, it gives CASSVQGSSGNTIYF.

V and J are TRBV7-8 and TRBJ1-4; D is unclear. Germline V gives CDR1 SGHVS, CDR2 FQNEAQ. The CDR3 is made up of 14 amino acids. The V end was cut by 5 bases, the J end by 7 bases, with 14 bases between. In DNA form, the CDR3 reads TGTGCCAGCAGCCACACAGTAAAACCTGAAAAACTGTTTTTT. It codes for CASSHTVKPEKLFF.

The V gene is TRBV5-1, the J gene TRBJ1-3; 8 nucleotides agree with TRBD1. This CDR3 has 15 residues. V trimming: 4 bases; J trimming: 3 bases; junction bases outside the gene matches: 6. Germline V gene data show CDR1 as SGHRS and CDR2 as YFSETQ. CDR3 nucleotide sequence: TGCGCCAGCAGCAAGGGACAGGCGGGTGGAAACACCATATATTTT. Translating gives CASSKGQAGGNTIYF.

This clone has just a few counts. This chain joins TRBV9 and TRBJ2-1; 9 nucleotides align to TRBD2. Germline values: CDR1 SGDLS, CDR2 YYNGEE. Trimming at V came to 0 bases and at J to 5 bases, leaving 6 bases not matched to a gene. The CDR3 has 16 amino acids. The CDR3 DNA is TGTGCCAGCAGCGTAGCAAGCGGGGGGCTCAACAATGAGCAGTTCTTC. Its protein product is CASSVASGGLNNEQFF.

The table lists this clone with a count of one. V gene TRBV29-1 combines with J gene TRBJ2-3, with 7 nucleotides matching TRBD1. The length of the CDR3 is 13 residues. CDR1 SQVTM and CDR2 ANQGSEA come from the germline V gene. The V gene end was trimmed by 5 bases and the J gene end by 3 bases; junction bases not matched to a gene: 5. The CDR3 protein is CSVNRGRTDTQYF. CDR3 DNA: TGCAGCGTTAATAGGGGGCGGACAGATACGCAGTATTTT.

The rearrangement joins TRBV29-1 to TRBJ1-2; the match to TRBD1 covers 8 bases. Trimming removed 4 bases from V and 2 bases from J; junction bases left unmatched: 9. Germline values: CDR1 SQVTM, CDR2 ANQGSEA. This CDR3 contains 15 residues. The CDR3 spells CSVVRVSGGNYGYTF. The CDR3 DNA reads as TGCAGCGTTGTGCGGGTTTCAGGGGGCAACTATGGCTACACCTTC.

The genes are TRBV19 and TRBJ2-3; D ambiguous. The CDR3 loop spans 13 amino acids. The germline V gene has CDR1 LNHDA and CDR2 SQIVND (reference sequence). Trimming left V 2 bases short and J 6 bases short, with 9 bases between. The CDR3 region has the DNA TGTGCCAGTAGTATACCGTCCGCGGATACGCAGTATTTT. Translating it yields CASSIPSADTQYF. Full variable domain (rest looked up from reference TRBV19 and TRBJ2-3): DGGITQSPKYLFRKEGQNVTLSCEQNLNHDAMYWYRQDPGQGLRLIYYSQIVNDFQKGDIAEGYSVSREKKESFPLTVTSAQKNPTAFYLCASSIPSADTQYFGPGTRLTVL.

V and J are TRBV11-2 and TRBJ1-1, with no clear D. CDR3 size: 15 residues. V was clipped by 0 bases and J by 1 base, with 9 bases between them. The germline V gene encodes CDR1 SGHAT and CDR2 FQNNGV. The CDR3 DNA follows: TGTGCCAGCAGCTTAGATGTGGGCGCGAACACTGAAGCTTTCTTT. This sequence encodes CASSLDVGANTEAFF.

This clone was counted once. The V call is TRBV2, the J call TRBJ2-1; D might be TRBD2 (5 bases). Trimming stripped 3 bases from V and 7 bases from J, with 25 bases between. CDR3 length: 18 residues. Germline V gene data show CDR1 as SNHLY and CDR2 as FYNNEI. In nucleotides, the CDR3 is TGTGCCAGCAGTGACCCGGAGAGGGCTGGCGCTTCCGTTAATGAGCAGTTCTTC. It is translated as CASSDPERAGASVNEQFF. Drawing the rest from reference TRBV2 and TRBJ2-1, the complete variable domain is EPEVTQTPSHQVTQMGQEVILRCVPISNHLYFYWYRQILGQKVEFLVSFYNNEISEKSEIFDDQFSVERPDGSNFTLKIRSTKLEDSAMYFCASSDPERAGASVNEQFFGPGTRLTVL.

The chain employs TRBV19 and TRBJ1-5, with 9 bases matching TRBD1. V lost 5 bases to trimming and J lost 6 bases; unmatched junction nucleotides: 5. Germline V CDR1 and CDR2: LNHDA, SQIVND (reference sequence). The CDR3 totals 14 residues. This CDR3 reads CASSPRTGAQPQHF. The CDR3 bases are TGTGCCAGTAGTCCTCGGACAGGGGCTCAGCCCCAGCATTTT.

This sequence joins TRBV19 and TRBJ1-6, with no clear D. V shed 5 bases and J shed 6 bases, with 14 bases lying between them. The CDR3 length is 15 residues. The germline V gene encodes CDR1 LNHDA and CDR2 SQIVND (reference sequence). DNA of the CDR3: TGTGCCAGTAGTTCGTCGAGGGAACCTAATTCACCCCTCCACTTT. Amino acids: CASSSSREPNSPLHF.

In this sample, this clone turned up once. The J gene is TRBJ1-5, the V gene TRBV24-1; weak D call: TRBD1 (6 bases). Trimming pared 4 bases from V and 4 bases from J, leaving 22 bases between. Germline V CDR1 and CDR2: KGHDR, SFDVKD. The CDR3 has 18 residues. CDR3 sequence: CATSEPAPRRDTNQPQHF. Written as DNA, the CDR3 is TGTGCCACCAGTGAACCCGCCCCTCGCCGGGACACAAATCAGCCCCAGCATTTT.

The chain couples TRBV7-6 to TRBJ1-2; D is unclear. The V gene lost 3 bases and the J gene lost 6 bases, with 11 bases spanning the gap. Germline V lookup: CDR1 SGHVS, CDR2 FNYEAQ. The CDR3 spans 13 residues. CDR3: CASSFRGGHGYTF. The CDR3 DNA reads TGTGCCAGCAGCTTCCGTGGAGGGCATGGCTACACCTTC.

J is TRBJ1-2 and V is TRBV5-8; no clear D. This CDR3 has 12 residues. V dropped 0 bases and J dropped 7 bases, with 7 bases sitting between them. CDR1 and CDR2 from the germline V gene are SGHTS and YDEGEE. For the CDR3, the DNA is TGTGCCAGCAGCTTGGCGGTTTCTGGCTACACCTTC. Amino acid sequence: CASSLAVSGYTF.

CDR3 DNA sequence: TGTGCGCCGGGACAGATAATCTCTGGGGCCAACGTCCTGACTTTC. Translating gives CAPGQIISGANVLTF. This sequence joins TRBV7-8 and TRBJ2-6; TRBD1 aligns across 7 bases. Per the germline V gene, CDR1 is SGHVS and CDR2 is FQNEAQ. CDR3 size: 15 residues.

The chain employs TRBV5-8 and TRBJ1-2, with D maybe TRBD1 (5 bases). Germline CDR1 is SGHTS and CDR2 is YDEGEE. V lost 4 bases and J 8 bases, leaving 18 bases between the germline ends. The CDR3 has 14 amino acids. DNA for the CDR3: TGTGCCAGCAGCCTAAGGGGTCGCGCGGGAGGCTACACCTTC. It encodes CASSLRGRAGGYTF.

On this clone itself: Additional DNA sequences in this sample encode the identical CDR3. The rearrangement joins TRBV5-4 to TRBJ1-1, with 8 bases that match TRBD1. Per germline, CDR1 SGHNT and CDR2 YYREEE (reference sequence). Trimming took 4 bases from V and 2 from J; bases not matched to a gene: 4. The CDR3 covers 14 residues. The CDR3 reads CASSRDRGNTEAFF. The CDR3 nucleotides read TGTGCCAGCAGCAGAGACAGGGGAAACACTGAAGCTTTCTTT.

The rearrangement joins TRBV20-1 to TRBJ1-1, with D possibly TRBD1 on 6 matching bases. V was shortened by 6 bases and J by 8 bases, with 13 bases between the two germline ends. Germline V lookup: CDR1 DFQATT, CDR2 SNEGSKA (reference sequence). The CDR3 is 11 amino acids. CDR3 sequence: CSASQGPEAFF. The CDR3 nucleotides are TGCAGTGCATCACAGGGACCCGAAGCTTTCTTT.

This chain joins TRBV21-1 and TRBJ1-6; the table's D call, TRBD1, was not checked against the DNA. TRBV21-1 is a pseudogene segment. The CDR3 has 16 residues. In DNA, the CDR3 is TGTGCCAGCAGCAAAGTAACAGGTGACTATAATTCACCCCTCCACTTT. Translation gives CASSKVTGDYNSPLHF.

This clone was detected only once. This rearrangement joins TRBV19 to TRBJ1-1; 12 nucleotides align to TRBD1. The germline gives CDR1 LNHDA, CDR2 SQIVND (reference sequence). Unmatched junction bases numbered 11, after V lost 5 bases and J lost 4 bases. This CDR3 contains 17 residues. The CDR3 DNA reads as TGTGCCAGTAGTTATTTGGGGACAGGGGGCTTACTCACTGAAGCTTTCTTT. The encoded protein is CASSYLGTGGLLTEAFF.